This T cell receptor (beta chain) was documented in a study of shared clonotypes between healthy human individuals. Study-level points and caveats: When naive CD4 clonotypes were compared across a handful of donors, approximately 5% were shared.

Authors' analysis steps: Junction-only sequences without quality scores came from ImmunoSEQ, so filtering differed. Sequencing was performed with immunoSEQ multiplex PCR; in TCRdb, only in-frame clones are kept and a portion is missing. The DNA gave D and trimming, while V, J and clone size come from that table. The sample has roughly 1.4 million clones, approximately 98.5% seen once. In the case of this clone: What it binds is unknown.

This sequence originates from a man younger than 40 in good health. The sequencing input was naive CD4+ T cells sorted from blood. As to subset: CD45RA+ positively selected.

The CDR3 nucleotides are TGCGCCAGCAGCACGGAGATCTCCTACGAGCAGTACTTC. Residues: CASSTEISYEQYF. The chain couples TRBV4-3 to TRBJ2-7; D unresolved. V was cut by 5 bases and J by 0 bases, with 8 bases left in between. This CDR3 spans 13 amino acids. CDR1 LGHNA and CDR2 YSLEER come from the germline V gene.